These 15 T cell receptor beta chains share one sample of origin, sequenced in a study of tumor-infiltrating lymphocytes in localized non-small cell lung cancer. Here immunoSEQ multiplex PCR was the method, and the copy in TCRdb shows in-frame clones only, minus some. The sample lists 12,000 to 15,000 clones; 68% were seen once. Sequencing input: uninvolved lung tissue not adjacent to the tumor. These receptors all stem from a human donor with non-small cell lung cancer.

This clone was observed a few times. CDR3 DNA sequence: TGTGCCAGCAGCTACGGGAATTTGAACACCGGGGAGCTGTTTTTT. Encoded protein: CASSYGNLNTGELFF. The chain employs TRBV27 and TRBJ2-2; a weak D match, TRBD2 (5 bases). The CDR3 runs to 15 residues. CDR1 and CDR2 (germline): MNHEY, SMNVEV (reference sequence). Trimming removed 6 bases from V and 1 base from J, with 12 bases in between.

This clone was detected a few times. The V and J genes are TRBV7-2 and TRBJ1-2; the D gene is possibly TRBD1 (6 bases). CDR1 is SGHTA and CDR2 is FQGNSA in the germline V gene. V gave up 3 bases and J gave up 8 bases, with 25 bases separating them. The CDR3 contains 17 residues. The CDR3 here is CASSFEGLSGVLDGYTF. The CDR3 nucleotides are TGTGCCAGCAGCTTCGAAGGTCTGTCAGGGGTACTCGACGGCTACACCTTC.

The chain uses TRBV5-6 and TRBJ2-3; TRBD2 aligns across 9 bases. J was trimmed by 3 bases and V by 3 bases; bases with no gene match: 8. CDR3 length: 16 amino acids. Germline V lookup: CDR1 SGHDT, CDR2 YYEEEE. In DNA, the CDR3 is TGTGCCAGCAGCTGGGGTAGCGGGGGATTAACAGATACGCAGTATTTT. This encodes CASSWGSGGLTDTQYF.

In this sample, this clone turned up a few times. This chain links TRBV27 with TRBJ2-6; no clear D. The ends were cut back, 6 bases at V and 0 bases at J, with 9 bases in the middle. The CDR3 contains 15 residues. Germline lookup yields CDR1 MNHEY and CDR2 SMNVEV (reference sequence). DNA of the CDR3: TGTGCCAGCAGGGATTATGACTCTGGGGCCAACGTCCTGACTTTC. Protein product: CASRDYDSGANVLTF.

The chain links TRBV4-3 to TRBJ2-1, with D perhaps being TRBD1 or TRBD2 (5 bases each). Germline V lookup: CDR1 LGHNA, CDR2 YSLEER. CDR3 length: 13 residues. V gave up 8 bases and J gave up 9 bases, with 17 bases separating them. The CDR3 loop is CASSRTGLSEQFF. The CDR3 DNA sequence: TGCGCCAGCTCAAGGACGGGGCTATCTGAGCAGTTCTTC.

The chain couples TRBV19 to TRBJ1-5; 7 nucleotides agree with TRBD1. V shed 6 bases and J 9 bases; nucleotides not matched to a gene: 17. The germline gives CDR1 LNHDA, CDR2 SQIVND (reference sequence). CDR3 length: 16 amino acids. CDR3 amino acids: CASSIWGRGDLRPQHF. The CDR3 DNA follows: TGTGCCAGTAGCATTTGGGGCAGGGGGGACTTACGGCCCCAGCATTTT.

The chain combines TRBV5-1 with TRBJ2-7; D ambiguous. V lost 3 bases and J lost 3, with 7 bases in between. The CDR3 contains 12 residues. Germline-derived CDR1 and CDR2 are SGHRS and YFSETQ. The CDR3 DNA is TGCGCCAGCAGCTCACGCGGCTACGAGCAGTACTTC. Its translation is CASSSRGYEQYF.

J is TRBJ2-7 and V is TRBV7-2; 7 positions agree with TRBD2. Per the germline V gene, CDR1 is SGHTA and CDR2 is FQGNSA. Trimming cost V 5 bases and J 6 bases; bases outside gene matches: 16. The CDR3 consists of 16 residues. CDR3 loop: CASSALSGTALFEQYF. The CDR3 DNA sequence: TGTGCCAGCAGCGCATTGAGCGGGACTGCCCTTTTCGAGCAGTACTTC.

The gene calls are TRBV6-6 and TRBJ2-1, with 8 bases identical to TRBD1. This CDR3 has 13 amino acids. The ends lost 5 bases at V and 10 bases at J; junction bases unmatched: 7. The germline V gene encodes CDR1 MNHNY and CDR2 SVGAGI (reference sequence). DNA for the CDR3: TGTGCCAGCAGTCGAGGACAGGGTCCCGAGCAGTTCTTC. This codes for CASSRGQGPEQFF.

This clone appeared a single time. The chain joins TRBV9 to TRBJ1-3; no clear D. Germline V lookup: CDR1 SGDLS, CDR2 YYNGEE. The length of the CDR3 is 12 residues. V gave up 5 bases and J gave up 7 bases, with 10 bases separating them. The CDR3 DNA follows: TGTGCCAGCAGTAACGGTGGGAACACCATATATTTT. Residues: CASSNGGNTIYF. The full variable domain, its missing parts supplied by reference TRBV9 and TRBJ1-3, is DSGVTQTPKHLITATGQRVTLRCSPRSGDLSVYWYQQSLDQGLQFLIQYYNGEERAKGNILERFSAQQFPDLHSELNLSSLELGDSALYFCASSNGGNTIYFGEGSWLTVV.

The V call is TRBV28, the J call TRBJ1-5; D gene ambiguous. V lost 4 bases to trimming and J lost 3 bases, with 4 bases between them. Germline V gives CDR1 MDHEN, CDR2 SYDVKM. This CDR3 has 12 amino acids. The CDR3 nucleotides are TGTGCCAGCAGTTCAGACAATCAGCCCCAGCATTTT. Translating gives CASSSDNQPQHF. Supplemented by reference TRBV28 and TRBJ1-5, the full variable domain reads DVKVTQSSRYLVKRTGEKVFLECVQDMDHENMFWYRQDPGLGLRLIYFSYDVKMKEKGDIPEGYSVSREKKERFSLILESASTNQTSMYLCASSSDNQPQHFGDGTRLSIL.

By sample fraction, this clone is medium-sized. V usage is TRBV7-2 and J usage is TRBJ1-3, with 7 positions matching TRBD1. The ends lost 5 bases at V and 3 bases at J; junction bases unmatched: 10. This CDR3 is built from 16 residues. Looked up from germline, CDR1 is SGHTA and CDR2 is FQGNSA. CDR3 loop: CASSVRGGAGGNTIYF. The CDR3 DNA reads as TGTGCCAGCAGCGTCCGAGGGGGCGCAGGTGGAAACACCATATATTTT. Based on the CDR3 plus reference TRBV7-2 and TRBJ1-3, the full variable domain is GAGVSQSPSNKVTEKGKDVELRCDPISGHTALYWYRQSLGQGLEFLIYFQGNSAPDKSGLPSDRFSAERTGGSVSTLTIQRTQQEDSAVYLCASSVRGGAGGNTIYFGEGSWLTVV.

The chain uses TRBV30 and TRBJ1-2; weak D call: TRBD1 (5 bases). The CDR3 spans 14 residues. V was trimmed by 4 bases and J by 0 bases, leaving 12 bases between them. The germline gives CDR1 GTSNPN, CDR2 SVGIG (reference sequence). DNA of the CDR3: TGTGCCTGGACCAGGGACCCAGCTAACTATGGCTACACCTTC. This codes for CAWTRDPANYGYTF.

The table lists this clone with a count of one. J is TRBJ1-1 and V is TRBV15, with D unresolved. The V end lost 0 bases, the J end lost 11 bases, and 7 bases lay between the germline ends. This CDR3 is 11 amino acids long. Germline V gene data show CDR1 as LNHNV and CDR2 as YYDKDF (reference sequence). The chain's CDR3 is CATSRDLRAFF. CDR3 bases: TGTGCCACCAGCAGAGACCTTCGGGCTTTCTTT. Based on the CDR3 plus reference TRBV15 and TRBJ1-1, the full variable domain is DAMVIQNPRYQVTQFGKPVTLSCSQTLNHNVMYWYQQKSSQAPKLLFHYYDKDFNNEADTPDNFQSRRPNTSFCFLDIRSPGLGDTAMYLCATSRDLRAFFGQGTRLTVV.

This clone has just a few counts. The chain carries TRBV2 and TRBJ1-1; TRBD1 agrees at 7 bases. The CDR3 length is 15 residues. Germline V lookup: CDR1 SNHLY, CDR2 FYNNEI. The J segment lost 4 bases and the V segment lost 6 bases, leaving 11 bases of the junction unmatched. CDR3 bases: TGTGCCAGCAGCCTCGTCGACAGGGTTGGCACTGAAGCTTTCTTT. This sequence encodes CASSLVDRVGTEAFF.